Sequencing of this TCR beta chain was carried out in a study of cytomegalovirus exposure and HLA in healthy donors. The study, taken as a whole, reports: Later work associated 16,951 TCR beta sequences with HLA alleles at 0.05 false discovery rate. Sequencing depth roughly uniform across donors was assumed in presence/absence analyses.

V gave up 4 bases and J gave up 3 bases, with 13 bases separating them. The CDR3 extends over 14 amino acids. Looked up from germline, CDR1 is SGDLS and CDR2 is YYNGEE. Amplification used 60 Vbeta primers and 13 Jbeta primers. TCRdb's copy holds only in-frame clones and misses some; the assay was immunoSEQ multiplex PCR. The sample contains 95,000 to 150,000 clones, around 85% of which appear only once. Remarks on this clone: Antigen: not known.

Specimen: PBMCs. The clonotype originates from a young man in good health and CMV-seropositive. The genes are TRBV9 and TRBJ1-1; D uncertain. For the CDR3, the DNA is TGTGCCAGCAGCCTTTCCCTGAGCGACACTGAAGCTTTCTTT. Protein product: CASSLSLSDTEAFF.